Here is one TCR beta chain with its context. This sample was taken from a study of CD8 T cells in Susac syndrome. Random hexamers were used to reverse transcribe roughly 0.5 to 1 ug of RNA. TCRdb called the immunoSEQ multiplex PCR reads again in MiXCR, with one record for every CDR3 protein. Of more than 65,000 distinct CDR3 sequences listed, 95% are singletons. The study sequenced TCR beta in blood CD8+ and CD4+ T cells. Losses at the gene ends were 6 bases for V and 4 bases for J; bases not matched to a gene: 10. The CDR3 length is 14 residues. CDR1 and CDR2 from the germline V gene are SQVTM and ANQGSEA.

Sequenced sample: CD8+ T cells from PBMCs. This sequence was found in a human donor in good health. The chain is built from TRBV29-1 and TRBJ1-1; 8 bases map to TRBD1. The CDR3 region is CSVVRDRRGTEAFF. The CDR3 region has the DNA TGCAGCGTGGTTAGGGACAGGCGAGGCACTGAAGCTTTCTTT.